What follows are 2 T cell receptor beta chains derived from one specimen sequenced in a study of PD-1 blockade in mismatch repair-deficient tumors. Assay: immunoSEQ multiplex PCR; the TCRdb copy retains only in-frame clones and omits some. This table has more than 40,000 clones, around 73% appearing once. The material was peripheral blood, obtained 4 weeks after starting pembrolizumab. These receptors originate from an adult with mismatch repair-deficient cancer.

This sequence joins TRBV6-5 and TRBJ2-1; TRBD1 aligns across 7 bases. The V gene end was trimmed by 6 bases and the J gene end by 5 bases; junction bases not matched to a gene: 10. CDR1 is MNHEY, CDR2 SVGAGI, per germline. CDR3 length equals 15 residues. The CDR3 coding sequence is TGTGCCAGCAGACCGAACAGGGGATGGGACAATGAGCAGTTCTTC. It translates to CASRPNRGWDNEQFF.

The chain couples TRBV13 to TRBJ2-3; 8 bases match TRBD2. The CDR3 is made up of 15 amino acids. Trimming at V came to 6 bases and at J to 1 base, leaving 6 bases not matched to a gene. In germline, CDR1 is PRHDT, CDR2 FYEKMQ (reference sequence). DNA of the CDR3: TGTGCCAGCAGACAACTAGCGGACGGCACAGATACGCAGTATTTT. It translates to CASRQLADGTDTQYF.